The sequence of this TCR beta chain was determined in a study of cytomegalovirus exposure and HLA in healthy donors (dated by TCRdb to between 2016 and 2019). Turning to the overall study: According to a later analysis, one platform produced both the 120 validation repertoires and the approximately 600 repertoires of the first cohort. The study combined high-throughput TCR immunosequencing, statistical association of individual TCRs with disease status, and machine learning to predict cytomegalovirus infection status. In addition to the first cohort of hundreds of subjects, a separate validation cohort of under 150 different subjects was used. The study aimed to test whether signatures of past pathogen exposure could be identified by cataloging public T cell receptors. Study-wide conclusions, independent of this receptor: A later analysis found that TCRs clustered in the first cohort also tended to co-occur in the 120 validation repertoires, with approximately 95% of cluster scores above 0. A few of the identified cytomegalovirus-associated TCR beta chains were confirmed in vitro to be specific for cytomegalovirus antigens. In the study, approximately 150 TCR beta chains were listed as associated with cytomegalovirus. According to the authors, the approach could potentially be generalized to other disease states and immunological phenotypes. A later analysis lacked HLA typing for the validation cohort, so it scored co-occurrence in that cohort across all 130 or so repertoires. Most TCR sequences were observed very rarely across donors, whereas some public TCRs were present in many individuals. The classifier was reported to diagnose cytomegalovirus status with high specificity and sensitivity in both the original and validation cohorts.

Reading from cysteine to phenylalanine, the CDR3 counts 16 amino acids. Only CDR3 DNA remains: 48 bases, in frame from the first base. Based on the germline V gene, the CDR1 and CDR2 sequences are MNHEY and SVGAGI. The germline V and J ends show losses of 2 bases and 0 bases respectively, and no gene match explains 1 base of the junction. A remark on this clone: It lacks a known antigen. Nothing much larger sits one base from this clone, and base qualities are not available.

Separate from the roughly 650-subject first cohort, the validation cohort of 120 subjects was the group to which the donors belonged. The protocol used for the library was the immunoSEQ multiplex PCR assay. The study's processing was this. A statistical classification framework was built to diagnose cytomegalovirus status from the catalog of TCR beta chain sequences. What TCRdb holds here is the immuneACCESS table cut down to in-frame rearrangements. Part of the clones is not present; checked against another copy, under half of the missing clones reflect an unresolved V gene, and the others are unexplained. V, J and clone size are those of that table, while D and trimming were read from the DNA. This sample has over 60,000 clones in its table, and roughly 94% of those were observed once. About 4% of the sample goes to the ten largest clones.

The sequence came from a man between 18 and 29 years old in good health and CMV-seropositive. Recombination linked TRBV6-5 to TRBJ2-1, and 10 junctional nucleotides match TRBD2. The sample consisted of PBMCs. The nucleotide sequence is TGTGCCAGCAGTTACGGACTAGCGGACTCCTACAATGAGCAGTTCTTC. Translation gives CASSYGLADSYNEQFF.